The clone carrying this TCR beta chain was counted at least ten times. The missing CDR3 end, 3 residues past where the read stops, is filled in from the germline J gene. Patients and controls were mostly of Caucasian heritage. Each donor provided roughly 5 to 8 ml of heparinized whole blood. This sample was taken from a study of T cell clonality in common variable immunodeficiency. The V gene lost 0 bases and the J gene lost 7 bases, with 19 bases spanning the gap. This CDR3 region has 16 residues. CDR1 is DFQATT, CDR2 SNEGSKA, per germline (reference sequence). Some clones are missing from TCRdb's copy, which holds only in-frame ones; the method was immunoSEQ multiplex PCR. This sample comprises approximately 81,000 clones, none seen once only.

This clonotype was sampled from a person between 18 and 75 years old in good health. The sample consisted of peripheral blood mononuclear cells. This chain links TRBV20-1 with TRBJ2-1; the D gene could be TRBD1 or TRBD2 (5 bases each). The covered CDR3 bases are TGCAGTGCTAGAGATAGGGGCGAGGGCCGAGAAAATGAG. Translation gives CSARDRGEGRENE. The whole CDR3 sequence reads CSARDRGEGRENEQFF.